This passage covers 7 T cell receptor beta chains from one sample sequenced in a study of T-cell reconstitution after alpha-beta-depleted transplantation in children. TCRbeta library preparation incorporated unique molecular identifiers. TCRdb called the PCR reads again in MiXCR, with one record for every CDR3 protein. The sample consists of a few hundred thousand distinct CDR3 sequences, around 13% of them appearing once. Specimen: PBMCs, mostly from graft donor cells, collected 360 days after TCRalphabeta/CD19-depleted stem cell transplant. The receptor source for this set is a male patient younger than 18 who had a stem cell transplant for acute myeloid leukemia, so the T cells may come from the graft donor.

In its sample, this clonotype was seen many times. The rearrangement links TRBV29-1 to TRBJ2-1, with D possibly matching TRBD2 (6 bases). Per germline, CDR1 SQVTM and CDR2 ANQGSEA. V was shortened by 3 bases and J by 4 bases, with 25 bases between the two germline ends. The CDR3 is 18 amino acids. CDR3 DNA: TGCAGCGTTGATCGGGGGAGAATAAGTGGAGGCTTTTACAATGAGCAGTTCTTC. Its protein is CSVDRGRISGGFYNEQFF.

A single count supports this clonotype. The rearrangement links TRBV7-2 to TRBJ2-3; no clear D gene. V dropped 0 bases and J dropped 0 bases, with 7 bases sitting between them. Germline V gives CDR1 SGHTA, CDR2 FQGNSA. The CDR3 contains 15 residues. As DNA, the CDR3 is TGTGCCAGCAGCTTAGCGGTTCTTAGCACAGATACGCAGTATTTT. It translates to CASSLAVLSTDTQYF.

V and J are TRBV20-1 and TRBJ1-5; D is possibly TRBD1 (6 bases). V was shortened by 3 bases and J by 3 bases, with 18 bases between the two germline ends. Germline V lookup: CDR1 DFQATT, CDR2 SNEGSKA (reference sequence). This CDR3 region has 16 residues. The CDR3 is CSASPPTGMVNQPQHF. CDR3 sequence (DNA): TGCAGTGCTAGTCCCCCAACAGGGATGGTCAATCAGCCCCAGCATTTT.

This clonotype turned up a few times. The V and J genes are TRBV19 and TRBJ2-7; 8 bases map to TRBD1. CDR1 and CDR2 (germline): LNHDA, SQIVND (reference sequence). After removal of 4 bases from V and 0 bases from J, the junction contained 11 bases not matched to a gene. CDR3 length: 17 residues. The DNA for the CDR3 is TGTGCCAGTAGTACCCGGACAGGGCCCCTAATCTCCTACGAGCAGTACTTC. Amino acid sequence: CASSTRTGPLISYEQYF.

This clonotype has a count of ten or more. The genes are TRBV28 and TRBJ2-6; no clear D gene. Germline loops: CDR1 MDHEN, CDR2 SYDVKM. V lost 5 bases, J lost 1 base, and 6 bases lay in between. The CDR3 is 14 amino acids. CDR3 residues: CASSTPSGANVLTF. The CDR3, as DNA: TGTGCCAGCAGTACCCCTTCTGGGGCCAACGTCCTGACTTTC.

The chain is built from TRBV29-1 and TRBJ1-6; 7 positions agree with TRBD1. CDR3 length: 15 residues. V was pared by 7 bases and J by 7 bases, with 13 bases of the junction left unmatched. CDR1 SQVTM and CDR2 ANQGSEA come from the germline V gene. The CDR3 DNA sequence: TGCAGCGCCCGAACAGGGGCATCTAGGAATTCACCCCTCCACTTT. Its protein is CSARTGASRNSPLHF.

This clonotype has ten or more counts. The chain has TRBV14 and TRBJ1-1, with D maybe TRBD1 (5 bases). This CDR3 region has 17 residues. The V end lost 0 bases, the J end lost 0 bases, and 14 bases lay between the germline ends. Germline V CDR1 and CDR2: SGHDN, FVKESK. CDR3 region: CASSQDAGANMNTEAFF. CDR3 DNA sequence: TGTGCCAGCAGCCAAGACGCCGGGGCCAATATGAACACTGAAGCTTTCTTT.